These T cell receptor beta chains were read from a single sample in a study of blood T cell repertoires in COVID-19. Sequencing used immunoSEQ multiplex PCR; TCRdb keeps in-frame clones, though not all of them. The data show 190,000 or so clones, less than 95% seen once. The sample consisted of peripheral blood. These TCRs come from a man aged 25 to 45 with COVID-19, enrolled during active disease. Each CDR3 is given with its conserved first and last residue. Each record gives: D gene, J gene, V gene, clone size, CDR3 protein, CDR3 DNA. A D gene is named only where the DNA matches it firmly. Expanded clones are given a class, and other clones once, few, many or no size at all.

>TRBD2|TRBJ2-3|TRBV7-2|-
CASSLALAGSFTDTQYF
TGTGCCAGCAGCTTAGCACTAGCGGGCTCCTTCACAGATACGCAGTATTTT
>TRBD1|TRBJ2-5|TRBV12-3/TRBV12-4|-
CASRQGGEETQYF
TGTGCCAGCAGACAGGGGGGTGAAGAGACCCAGTACTTC
>TRBD1|TRBJ2-7|TRBV6-1|-
CASSESRTGGTYEQYF
TGTGCCAGCAGTGAATCGCGGACAGGAGGAACCTACGAGCAGTACTTC
>-|TRBJ2-2|TRBV9|-
CASSVAGGSGELFF
TGTGCCAGCAGCGTAGCTGGGGGGTCCGGGGAGCTGTTTTTT
>TRBD1|TRBJ2-1|TRBV5-1|-
CASSSGQGTSSYNEQFF
TGCGCCAGCAGCTCGGGACAGGGGACTTCCTCCTACAATGAGCAGTTCTTC
>-|TRBJ1-2|TRBV5-1|-
CASSTDSAGYGYTF
TGCGCCAGCAGTACGGACAGCGCTGGATATGGCTACACCTTC
>TRBD1|TRBJ1-2|TRBV6-5|-
CASSPDRSDYGYTF
TGTGCCAGCAGTCCGGACAGGAGCGACTATGGCTACACCTTC
>-|TRBJ2-2|TRBV19|-
CASREQGGAGELFF
TGTGCCAGTAGGGAACAGGGAGGGGCCGGGGAGCTGTTTTTT
>-|TRBJ2-6|TRBV27|once
CASSPSRGPGANVLTF
TGTGCCAGCAGTCCCTCTCGGGGTCCTGGGGCCAACGTCCTGACTTTC
>TRBD2|TRBJ2-1|TRBV29-1|once
CSGLAAEYNEQFF
TGCAGCGGTCTAGCGGCCGAATACAATGAGCAGTTCTTC
>TRBD2|TRBJ2-7|TRBV7-6|-
CASSPGLAGGYEQYF
TGTGCCAGCAGCCCGGGACTAGCGGGGGGCTACGAGCAGTACTTC
>-|TRBJ1-2|TRBV20-1|-
CSVPLQGGYTF
TGCAGTGTTCCACTCCAGGGGGGCTACACCTTC
>-|TRBJ2-3|TRBV11-2|-
CASSLGRTKVNTQYF
TGTGCCAGCAGCTTAGGGAGGACCAAAGTGAATACGCAGTATTTT
>TRBD1|TRBJ2-3|TRBV3-1/TRBV3-2|-
CASSRFRDRGTDTQYF
TGTGCCAGCAGCCGCTTTCGGGACAGGGGCACAGATACGCAGTATTTT
>-|TRBJ2-5|TRBV24-1|-
CATSDSRSGLLGETQYF
TGTGCCACCAGTGATTCGAGGAGCGGCCTCCTTGGAGAGACCCAGTACTTC
>-|TRBJ2-6|TRBV7-9|-
CASSLVDRTDSGANVLTF
TGTGCCAGCAGCTTGGTAGACAGAACGGACTCTGGGGCCAACGTCCTGACTTTC
>TRBD1|TRBJ1-1|TRBV6-1|-
CASSERDRELAFF
TGTGCCAGCAGTGAACGCGACAGGGAGTTGGCTTTCTTT
>-|TRBJ1-5|TRBV30|-
CAWSVGRENQPQHF
TGTGCCTGGAGTGTAGGCAGGGAAAATCAGCCCCAGCATTTT
>TRBD1|TRBJ1-4|TRBV2|-
CASRETGREKLFF
TGTGCCAGCAGGGAGACAGGGCGGGAAAAACTGTTTTTT
>-|TRBJ1-2|TRBV21-1|-
CASSKTRGRTGDSNYGYTF
TGTGCCAGCAGCAAAACAAGGGGGCGGACAGGGGACTCCAACTATGGCTACACCTTC
>TRBD2|TRBJ2-2|TRBV18|-
CASSPASGGMNTGELFF
TGTGCCAGCTCACCAGCTAGCGGGGGGATGAACACCGGGGAGCTGTTTTTT
>-|TRBJ1-3|TRBV5-1|once
CASSSEPTGQAGNTIYF
TGCGCCAGCAGCTCTGAGCCCACAGGGCAAGCTGGAAACACCATATATTTT
>TRBD1|TRBJ1-1|TRBV5-4|-
CASSWDRKNTEAFF
TGTGCCAGCAGCTGGGACAGAAAGAACACTGAAGCTTTCTTT
>TRBD1|TRBJ1-1|TRBV27|-
CASSFLGQAEAFF
TGTGCCAGCAGTTTTTTGGGACAGGCTGAAGCTTTCTTT
>-|TRBJ1-2|TRBV25-1|-
CASSARQGSGYTF
TGTGCCAGCAGTGCGAGGCAGGGCAGTGGCTACACCTTC
>-|TRBJ2-4|TRBV2|-
CASSSRSGAKNIQYF
TGTGCCAGCAGTAGTCGGAGTGGGGCCAAAAACATTCAGTACTTC
>-|TRBJ1-1|TRBV6-1|once
CASSEARDTEAFF
TGTGCCAGCAGTGAAGCCCGAGACACTGAAGCTTTCTTT
>-|TRBJ1-1|TRBV2|-
CASSTQSSNTEAFF
TGTGCCAGCAGCACTCAATCATCAAACACTGAAGCTTTCTTT
>-|TRBJ2-7|TRBV5-6|-
CASSRPPTRTPYEQYF
TGTGCCAGCAGCCGGCCGCCGACTAGGACTCCCTACGAGCAGTACTTC
>-|TRBJ2-3|TRBV29-1|-
CSVEGPEADTQYF
TGCAGCGTTGAAGGCCCGGAGGCCGATACGCAGTATTTT
>TRBD1|TRBJ2-7|TRBV11-2|-
CASSLTQGTSYEQYF
TGTGCCAGCAGCCTAACACAGGGGACGTCCTACGAGCAGTACTTC
>-|TRBJ1-1|TRBV3-1/TRBV3-2|-
CASSQDRTGVNTEAFF
TGTGCCAGCAGCCAAGATCGAACAGGTGTGAACACTGAAGCTTTCTTT
>-|TRBJ1-1|TRBV6-5|-
CASSYSVGGNTEAFF
TGTGCCAGCAGTTACTCGGTCGGAGGGAACACTGAAGCTTTCTTT
>-|TRBJ1-3|TRBV11-2|-
CASSSLGLSGNTIYF
TGTGCCAGCAGCTCCTTGGGCCTCTCTGGAAACACCATATATTTT
>-|TRBJ1-2|TRBV7-9|-
CASSGRDSNYGYTF
TGTGCCAGCAGCGGACGGGACTCTAACTATGGCTACACCTTC
>-|TRBJ1-1|TRBV19|-
CASSEQLNTEAFF
TGTGCCAGTAGTGAACAGCTGAACACTGAAGCTTTCTTT
>-|TRBJ1-1|TRBV5-6|-
CASSLGREVEAFF
TGTGCCAGCAGCCTAGGACGGGAGGTTGAAGCTTTCTTT
>-|TRBJ2-2|TRBV11-1|-
CASSLIPEAGELFF
TGTGCCAGCAGCTTAATCCCGGAGGCCGGGGAGCTGTTTTTT
>-|TRBJ1-1|TRBV11-1|-
CASSSDSPEAFF
TGTGCCAGCAGCTCGGACAGTCCTGAAGCTTTCTTT
>-|TRBJ1-1|TRBV9|once
CASGRGAEAFF
TGTGCCAGCGGCCGGGGGGCAGAAGCTTTCTTT
>-|TRBJ1-4|TRBV7-9|-
CASSLALGGSNEKLFF
TGTGCCAGCAGCTTAGCGCTGGGGGGATCTAATGAAAAACTGTTTTTT
>TRBD2|TRBJ2-2|TRBV2|-
CASSRDSGGAGELFF
TGTGCCAGCAGTCGAGATAGCGGGGGGGCCGGGGAGCTGTTTTTT
>TRBD2|TRBJ2-7|TRBV12-5|-
CASGFLLAGGYEQYF
TGTGCTAGTGGTTTTTTACTAGCGGGGGGCTACGAGCAGTACTTC
>TRBD2|TRBJ2-1|TRBV11-2|-
CASSLKVGGGSASQFF
TGTGCCAGCAGCTTAAAGGTTGGCGGGGGGAGTGCTTCGCAGTTCTTC
>-|TRBJ2-1|TRBV6-5|-
CASSYSYRSRNEQFF
TGTGCCAGCAGTTACTCGTACAGAAGCAGGAATGAGCAGTTCTTC
>-|TRBJ2-2|TRBV7-7|-
CASSLGPRGNTGELFF
TGTGCCAGCAGCTTAGGTCCCAGGGGGAACACCGGGGAGCTGTTTTTT
>TRBD1|TRBJ1-1|TRBV11-1|-
CASSPRTGANAEAFF
TGTGCCAGCAGCCCTCGGACAGGGGCCAACGCTGAAGCTTTCTTT
>-|TRBJ1-6|TRBV11-2|-
CASSLDLGQNSPLHF
TGTGCCAGCAGCTTAGATCTCGGACAAAATTCACCCCTCCACTTT
>TRBD2|TRBJ2-7|TRBV15|-
CATSSSGRGYEQYF
TGTGCCACCAGCAGTAGCGGGAGAGGCTACGAGCAGTACTTC
>-|TRBJ2-7|TRBV3-1/TRBV3-2|-
CASSRGWEYEQYF
TGTGCCAGCAGCCGTGGCTGGGAGTACGAGCAGTACTTC
>TRBD1|TRBJ1-5|TRBV6-1|-
CASSVPEGGKRNNQPQHF
TGTGCCAGCAGTGTCCCGGAAGGGGGCAAAAGGAACAATCAGCCCCAGCATTTT
>-|TRBJ1-2|TRBV5-1|-
CASSLGAAGSYGYTF
TGCGCCAGCAGCTTGGGAGCAGCCGGGAGCTATGGCTACACCTTC
>-|TRBJ2-7|TRBV6-5|-
CASTLTLPPSYEQYF
TGTGCCAGCACCCTGACTCTTCCTCCCTCCTACGAGCAGTACTTC
>TRBD1|TRBJ2-5|TRBV19|-
CASSSGTGGLETQYF
TGTGCCAGTAGTAGCGGGACAGGAGGTCTGGAGACCCAGTACTTC
>-|TRBJ2-5|TRBV5-1|-
CASSLNIRGQETQYF
TGCGCCAGCAGCTTGAACATTAGGGGGCAAGAGACCCAGTACTTC